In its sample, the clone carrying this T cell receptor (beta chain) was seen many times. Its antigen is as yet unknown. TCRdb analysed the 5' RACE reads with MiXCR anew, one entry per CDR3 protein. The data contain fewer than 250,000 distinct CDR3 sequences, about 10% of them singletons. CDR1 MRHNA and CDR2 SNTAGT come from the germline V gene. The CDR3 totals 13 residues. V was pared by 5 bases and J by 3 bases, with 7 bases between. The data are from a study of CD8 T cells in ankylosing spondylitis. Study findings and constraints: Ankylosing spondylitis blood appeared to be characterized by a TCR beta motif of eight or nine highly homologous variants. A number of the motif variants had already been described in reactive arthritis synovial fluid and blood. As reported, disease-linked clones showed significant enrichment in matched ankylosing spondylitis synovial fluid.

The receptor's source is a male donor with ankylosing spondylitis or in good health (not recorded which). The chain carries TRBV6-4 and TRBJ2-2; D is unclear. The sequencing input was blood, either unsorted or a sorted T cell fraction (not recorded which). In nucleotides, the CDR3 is TGTGCCAGCAGTCCCCGGGACACCGGGGAGCTGTTTTTT. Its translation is CASSPRDTGELFF.